The next 12 T cell receptor beta chains were all read from a single sample in a study of blood T cell repertoires in COVID-19. Repertoires were generated with immunoSEQ multiplex PCR, while TCRdb's copy carries only in-frame clones and drops some. The profile shows 150,000 or so clones, around four fifths of them singletons. The sequenced material came from peripheral blood. Source of these receptors: a woman in her thirties or forties with active or convalescent COVID-19.

This sequence joins TRBV27 and TRBJ1-2; 7 bases fit TRBD1. The CDR3 runs to 13 residues. Trimming cost V 5 bases and J 8 bases; bases outside gene matches: 8. Germline V gives CDR1 MNHEY, CDR2 SMNVEV (reference sequence). The CDR3 region is CASSRGRGGGYTF. The CDR3 nucleotides read TGTGCCAGCAGTAGGGGGCGGGGAGGAGGCTACACCTTC.

V gene TRBV11-2 combines with J gene TRBJ2-5; 7 bases line up with TRBD1. The CDR3 length is 15 residues. The J segment lost 5 bases and the V segment lost 5 bases, leaving 11 bases of the junction unmatched. Germline loops: CDR1 SGHAT, CDR2 FQNNGV. This CDR3 is CASSPRQGLRETQYF. The CDR3 DNA is TGTGCCAGCAGCCCAAGACAGGGATTGAGGGAGACCCAGTACTTC.

This clone appeared a few times. The gene calls are TRBV4-1 and TRBJ2-2, with D uncertain. The CDR3 spans 13 residues. The V gene lost 0 bases and the J gene lost 6 bases, with 5 bases spanning the gap. The V gene's germline CDR1 is MGHRA and CDR2 YSYEKL. This CDR3 is CASSQDAAGELFF. In nucleotides, the CDR3 is TGCGCCAGCAGCCAAGATGCGGCCGGGGAGCTGTTTTTT.

In the case of this clone: Other nucleotide sequences from this sample produce the same CDR3. This sequence joins TRBV6-2 or TRBV6-3 and TRBJ1-5; 8 nucleotides align to TRBD1. Unmatched junction bases numbered 4, after V lost 6 bases and J lost 6 bases. This CDR3 has 13 amino acids. Germline V gene sequence: CDR1 MNHEY, CDR2 SVGEGT. The CDR3 is CASSRQGTQPQHF. The CDR3 DNA is TGTGCCAGCAGCCGACAGGGGACTCAGCCCCAGCATTTT.

The chain couples TRBV5-1 to TRBJ2-5; D might be TRBD1 (6 bases). The V end was cut by 4 bases, the J end by 5 bases, with 12 bases between. The length of the CDR3 is 13 residues. The V gene's germline CDR1 is SGHRS and CDR2 YFSETQ. The CDR3 DNA reads TGCGCCAGCAGCGCTGACAGGCGTGAGACCCAGTACTTC. Its translation is CASSADRRETQYF.

This clone has only one observation. A read error may account for a junction end that differs from germline. The rearrangement uses TRBV5-1 and TRBJ1-1; D call uncertain. Germline V gene sequence: CDR1 SGHRS, CDR2 YFSETQ. The CDR3 runs to 14 residues. The CDR3: CASRLGVANTEAFF. Written as DNA, the CDR3 is TGCGCCAGCAGATTGGGTGTAGCGAACACTGAAGCTTTCTTT.

This clone occurred once. The CDR3 is CASSLGTGAKNYGYTF. CDR3 sequence (DNA): TGTGCCAGCAGTTTAGGGACAGGGGCAAAAAACTATGGCTACACCTTC. The rearrangement joins TRBV28 to TRBJ1-2, with 10 bases that match TRBD1. This CDR3 region has 16 residues. The germline V gene has CDR1 MDHEN and CDR2 SYDVKM. V dropped 2 bases and J dropped 2; count of bases not matched to a gene: 5.

The chain carries TRBV6-5 and TRBJ2-3; 10 bases align to TRBD2. The ends lost 6 bases at V and 2 bases at J; junction bases unmatched: 5. The CDR3 is 15 residues long. Germline V lookup: CDR1 MNHEY, CDR2 SVGAGI. In DNA, the CDR3 is TGTGCCAGCAGGCTAGCGGGAGCGGTCACAGATACGCAGTATTTT. Its protein is CASRLAGAVTDTQYF.

This sequence joins TRBV19 and TRBJ1-2, with D tentatively TRBD1 (6 bases). Germline values: CDR1 LNHDA, CDR2 SQIVND (reference sequence). The CDR3 length is 13 residues. Trimming removed 5 bases from V and 3 bases from J, with 10 bases in between. The CDR3 spells CASSPDRHYGYTF. Here the CDR3 DNA reads TGTGCCAGTAGTCCCGACAGGCACTATGGCTACACCTTC.

The chain's CDR3 is CASSLDGEGNTIYF. DNA of the CDR3: TGCGCCAGCAGCTTGGATGGTGAGGGAAACACCATATATTTT. The chain carries TRBV5-1 and TRBJ1-3; D not resolved. Germline V gives CDR1 SGHRS, CDR2 YFSETQ. This CDR3 contains 14 residues. The V end lost 0 bases, the J end lost 4 bases, and 8 bases lay between the germline ends.

The chain carries TRBV29-1 and TRBJ2-2; D gene unclear. The CDR3 runs to 11 residues. Germline V gene data show CDR1 as SQVTM and CDR2 as ANQGSEA. V was pared by 5 bases and J by 1 base, with 2 bases between. CDR3 sequence (DNA): TGCAGCGTTCGGAACACCGGGGAGCTGTTTTTT. Amino acids: CSVRNTGELFF.

The chain recombines TRBV18 with TRBJ1-2; a weak D match, TRBD1 (5 bases). The CDR3 is made up of 16 amino acids. Looked up from germline, CDR1 is KGHSH and CDR2 is LQKENI. Trimming shortened V by 6 bases and J by 5 bases, and 22 bases separated the two germline ends. CDR3 nucleotide sequence: TGTGCCAGCTCGCCAGCAACAGGTTTCATAGGGTATGGCTACACCTTC. It is translated as CASSPATGFIGYGYTF.